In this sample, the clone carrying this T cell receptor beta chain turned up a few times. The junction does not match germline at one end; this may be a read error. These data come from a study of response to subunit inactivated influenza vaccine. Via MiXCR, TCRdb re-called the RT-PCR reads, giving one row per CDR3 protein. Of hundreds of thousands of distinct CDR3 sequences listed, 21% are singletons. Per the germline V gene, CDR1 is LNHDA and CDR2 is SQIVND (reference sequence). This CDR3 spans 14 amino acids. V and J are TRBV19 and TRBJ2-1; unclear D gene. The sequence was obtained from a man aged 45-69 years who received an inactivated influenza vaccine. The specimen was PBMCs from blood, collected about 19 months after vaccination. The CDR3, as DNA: TGTGCCTGTAGGACCTCATGGGATCGTGGGGAGCAGTTCTTC. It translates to CACRTSWDRGEQFF.